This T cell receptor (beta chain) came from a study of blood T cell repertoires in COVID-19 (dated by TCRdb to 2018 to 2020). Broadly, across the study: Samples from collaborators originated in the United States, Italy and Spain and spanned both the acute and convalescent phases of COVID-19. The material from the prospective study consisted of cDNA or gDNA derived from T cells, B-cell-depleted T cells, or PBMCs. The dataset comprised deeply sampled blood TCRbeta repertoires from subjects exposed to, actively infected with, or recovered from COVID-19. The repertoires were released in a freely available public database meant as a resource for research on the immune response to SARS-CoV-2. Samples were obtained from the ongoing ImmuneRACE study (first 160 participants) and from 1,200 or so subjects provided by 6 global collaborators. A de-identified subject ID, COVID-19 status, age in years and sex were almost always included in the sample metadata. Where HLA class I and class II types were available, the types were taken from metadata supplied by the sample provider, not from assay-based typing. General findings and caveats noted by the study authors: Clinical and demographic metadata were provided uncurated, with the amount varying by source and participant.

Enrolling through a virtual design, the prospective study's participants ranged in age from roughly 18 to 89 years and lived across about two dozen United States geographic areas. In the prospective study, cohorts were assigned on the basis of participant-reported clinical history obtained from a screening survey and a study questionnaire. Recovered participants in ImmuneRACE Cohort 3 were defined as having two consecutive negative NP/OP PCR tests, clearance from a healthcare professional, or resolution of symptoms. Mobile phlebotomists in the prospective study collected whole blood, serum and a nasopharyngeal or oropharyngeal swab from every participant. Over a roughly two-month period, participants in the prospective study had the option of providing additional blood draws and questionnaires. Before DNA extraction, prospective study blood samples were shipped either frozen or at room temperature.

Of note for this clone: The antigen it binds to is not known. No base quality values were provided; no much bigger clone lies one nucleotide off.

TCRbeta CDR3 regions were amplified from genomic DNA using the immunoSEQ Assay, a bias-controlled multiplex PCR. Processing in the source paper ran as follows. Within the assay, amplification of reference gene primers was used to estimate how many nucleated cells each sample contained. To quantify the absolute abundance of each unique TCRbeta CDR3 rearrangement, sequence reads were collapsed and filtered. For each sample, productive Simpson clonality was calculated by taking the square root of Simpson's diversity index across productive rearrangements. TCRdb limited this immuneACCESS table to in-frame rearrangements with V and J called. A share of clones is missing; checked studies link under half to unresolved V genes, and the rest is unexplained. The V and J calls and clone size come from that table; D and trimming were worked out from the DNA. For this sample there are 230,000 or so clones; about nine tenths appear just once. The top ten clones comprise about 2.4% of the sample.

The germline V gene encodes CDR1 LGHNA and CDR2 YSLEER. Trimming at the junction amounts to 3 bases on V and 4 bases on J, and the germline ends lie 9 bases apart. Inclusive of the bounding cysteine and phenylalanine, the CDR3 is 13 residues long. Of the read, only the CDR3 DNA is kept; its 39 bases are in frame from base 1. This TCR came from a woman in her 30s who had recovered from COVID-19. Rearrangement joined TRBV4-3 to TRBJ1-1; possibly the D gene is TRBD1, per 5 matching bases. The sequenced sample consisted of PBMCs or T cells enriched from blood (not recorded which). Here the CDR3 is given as CASSQLGGTEAFF. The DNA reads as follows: TGCGCCAGCAGCCAGCTGGGGGGCACTGAAGCTTTCTTT.